The clone carrying this T cell receptor (beta chain) was seen once. Antigen: not known. The data were obtained in a study of T cells in Graves' hyperthyroidism and ophthalmopathy. The investigators amplified TCR beta CDR3 regions from RNA transcripts. An initial round of RT-PCR targeting the TCR CDR3 relied on the HTBI primer set. TCRdb passed the multiplex PCR reads through MiXCR, listing each CDR3 protein once. The table includes 500,000 to 550,000 distinct CDR3 sequences, less than 20% detected once. Notes on the study in general: A model of 13 V-J features distinguished ophthalmopathy from stable hyperthyroidism. Blood also carried most thyroid clonotypes expanded above 0.001.

The PBMCs were sourced from fresh peripheral blood (about 10 ml). Between the trimmed V and J ends, which lost 4 bases and 10 bases, there was a span of 10 bases. The CDR3 extends over 12 amino acids. Germline V gives CDR1 MNHEY, CDR2 SMNVEV (reference sequence). Sequencing was performed on blood. The receptor's source is a man aged 40-55 years with Graves' ophthalmopathy. The chain combines TRBV27 with TRBJ1-4, with D uncertain. The CDR3 sequence is CASSSPEGKLFF. Written as DNA, the CDR3 is TGTGCCAGCAGTTCCCCCGAGGGAAAACTGTTTTTT.